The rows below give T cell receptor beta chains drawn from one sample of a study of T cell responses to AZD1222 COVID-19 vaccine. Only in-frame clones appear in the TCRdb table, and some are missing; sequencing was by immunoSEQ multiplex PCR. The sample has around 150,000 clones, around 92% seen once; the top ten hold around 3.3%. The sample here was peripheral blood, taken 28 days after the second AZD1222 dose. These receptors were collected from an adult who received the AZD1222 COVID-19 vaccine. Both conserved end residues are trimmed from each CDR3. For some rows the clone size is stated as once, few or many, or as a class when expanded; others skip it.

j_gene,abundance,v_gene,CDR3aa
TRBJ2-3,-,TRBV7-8,ASRKAGQNFDTQY
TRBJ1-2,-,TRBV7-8,ASNRGRRVSPILGGYT
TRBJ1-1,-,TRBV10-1,ASRPGQGALNTEAF
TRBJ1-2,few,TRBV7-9,ASSAGTGYGYT
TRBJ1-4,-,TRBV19,ASSSRQGAREKLF
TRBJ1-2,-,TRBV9,ASSGAGGIYGYT
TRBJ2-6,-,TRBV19,ASSIGTGGANVLT
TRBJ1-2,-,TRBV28,AIGRYGYT
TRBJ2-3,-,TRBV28,ATRDSQIPSTDTQY
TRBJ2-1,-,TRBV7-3,ASSLSLGRNVQF
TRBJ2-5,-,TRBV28,ASRDSRETQY
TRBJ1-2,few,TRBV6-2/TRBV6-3,ASSLQGHYGYT
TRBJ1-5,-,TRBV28,ASSFPMSGQPQH
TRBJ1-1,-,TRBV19,ASSIVGGSNTEAF